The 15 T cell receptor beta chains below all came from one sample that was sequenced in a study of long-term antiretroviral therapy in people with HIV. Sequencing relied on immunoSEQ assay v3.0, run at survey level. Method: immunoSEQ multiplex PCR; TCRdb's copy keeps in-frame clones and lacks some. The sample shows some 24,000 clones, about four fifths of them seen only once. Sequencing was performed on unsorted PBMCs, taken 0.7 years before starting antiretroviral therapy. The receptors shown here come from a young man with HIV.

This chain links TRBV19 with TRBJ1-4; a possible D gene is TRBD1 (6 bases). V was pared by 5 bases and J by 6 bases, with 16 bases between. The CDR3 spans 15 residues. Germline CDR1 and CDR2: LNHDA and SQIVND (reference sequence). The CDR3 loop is CASSPSGARDEKLFF. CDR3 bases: TGTGCCAGTAGTCCCTCAGGGGCGCGCGATGAAAAACTGTTTTTT. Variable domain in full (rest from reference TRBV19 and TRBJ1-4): DGGITQSPKYLFRKEGQNVTLSCEQNLNHDAMYWYRQDPGQGLRLIYYSQIVNDFQKGDIAEGYSVSREKKESFPLTVTSAQKNPTAFYLCASSPSGARDEKLFFGSGTQLSVL.

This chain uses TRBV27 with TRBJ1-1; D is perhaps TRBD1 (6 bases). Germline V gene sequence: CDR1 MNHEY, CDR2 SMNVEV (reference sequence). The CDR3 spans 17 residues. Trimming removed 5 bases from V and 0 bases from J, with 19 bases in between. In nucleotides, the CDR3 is TGTGCCAGCAGTGACCTGGACAGCACGGGAATGAACACTGAAGCTTTCTTT. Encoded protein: CASSDLDSTGMNTEAFF.

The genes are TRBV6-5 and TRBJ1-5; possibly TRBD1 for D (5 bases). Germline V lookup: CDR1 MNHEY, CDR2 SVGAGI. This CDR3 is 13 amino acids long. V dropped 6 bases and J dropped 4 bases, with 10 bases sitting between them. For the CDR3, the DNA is TGTGCCAGCAGCCCAGGGTTGAATCAGCCCCAGCATTTT. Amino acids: CASSPGLNQPQHF.

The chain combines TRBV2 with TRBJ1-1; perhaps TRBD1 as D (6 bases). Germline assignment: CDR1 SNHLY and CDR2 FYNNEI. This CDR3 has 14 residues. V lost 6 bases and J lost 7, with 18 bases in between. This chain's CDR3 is CASRDGGFGDEAFF. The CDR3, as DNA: TGTGCCAGCAGGGATGGGGGCTTTGGTGATGAAGCTTTCTTT.

CDR3 nucleotide sequence: TGTGCCAGCAGCCAGACAGCCGCTCCCCCGAAAACTGAAGCTTTCTTT. It yields the protein CASSQTAAPPKTEAFF. The genes are TRBV9 and TRBJ1-1; tentative D call: TRBD1 (5 bases). The germline V and J ends were trimmed by 4 bases and 5 bases, with 21 bases remaining between them. Per the germline V gene, CDR1 is SGDLS and CDR2 is YYNGEE. CDR3 size: 16 residues.

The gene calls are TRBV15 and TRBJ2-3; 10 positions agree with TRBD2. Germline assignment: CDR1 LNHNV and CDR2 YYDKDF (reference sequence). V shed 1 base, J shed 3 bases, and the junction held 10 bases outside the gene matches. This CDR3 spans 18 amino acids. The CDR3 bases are TGTGCCACCAGCAGAGCGGCTAGCGGGAGTATTCGAACAGATACGCAGTATTTT. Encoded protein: CATSRAASGSIRTDTQYF.

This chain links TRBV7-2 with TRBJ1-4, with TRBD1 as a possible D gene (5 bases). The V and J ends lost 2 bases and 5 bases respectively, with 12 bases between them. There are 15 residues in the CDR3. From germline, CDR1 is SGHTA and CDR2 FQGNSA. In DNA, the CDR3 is TGTGCCAGCAGCTTAAAGGGCAGGGAAAATGAAAAACTGTTTTTT. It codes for CASSLKGRENEKLFF.

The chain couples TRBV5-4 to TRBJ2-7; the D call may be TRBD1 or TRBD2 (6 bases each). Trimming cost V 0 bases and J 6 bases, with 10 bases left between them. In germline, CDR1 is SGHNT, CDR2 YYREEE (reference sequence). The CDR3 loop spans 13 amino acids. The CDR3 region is CASSLVRGREQYF. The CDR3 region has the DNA TGTGCCAGCAGCTTGGTACGGGGGCGCGAGCAGTACTTC. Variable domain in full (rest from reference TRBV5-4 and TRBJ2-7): ETGVTQSPTHLIKTRGQQVTLRCSSQSGHNTVSWYQQALGQGPQFIFQYYREEENGRGNFPPRFSGLQFPNYSSELNVNALELDDSALYLCASSLVRGREQYFGPGTRLTVT.

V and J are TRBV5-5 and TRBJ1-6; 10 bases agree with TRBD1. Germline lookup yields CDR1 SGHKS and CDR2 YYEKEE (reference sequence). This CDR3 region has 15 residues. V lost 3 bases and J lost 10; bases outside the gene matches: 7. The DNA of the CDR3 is TGTGCCAGCAGCTACCGGGACAGGGGTGACTCACCCCTCCACTTT. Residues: CASSYRDRGDSPLHF.

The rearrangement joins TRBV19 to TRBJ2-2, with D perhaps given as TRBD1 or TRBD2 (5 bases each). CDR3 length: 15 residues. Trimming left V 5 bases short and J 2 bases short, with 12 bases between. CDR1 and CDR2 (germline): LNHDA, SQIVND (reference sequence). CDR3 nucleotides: TGTGCCAGTAGTTGGGACGGAGTAAACACCGGGGAGCTGTTTTTT. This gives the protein CASSWDGVNTGELFF. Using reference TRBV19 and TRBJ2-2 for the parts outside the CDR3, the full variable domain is DGGITQSPKYLFRKEGQNVTLSCEQNLNHDAMYWYRQDPGQGLRLIYYSQIVNDFQKGDIAEGYSVSREKKESFPLTVTSAQKNPTAFYLCASSWDGVNTGELFFGEGSRLTVL.

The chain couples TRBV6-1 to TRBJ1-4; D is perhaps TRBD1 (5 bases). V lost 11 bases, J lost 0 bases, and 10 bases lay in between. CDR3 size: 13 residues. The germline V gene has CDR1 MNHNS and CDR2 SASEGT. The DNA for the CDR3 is TGTGCCGCCCAGGGTTCAACTAATGAAAAACTGTTTTTT. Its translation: CAAQGSTNEKLFF.

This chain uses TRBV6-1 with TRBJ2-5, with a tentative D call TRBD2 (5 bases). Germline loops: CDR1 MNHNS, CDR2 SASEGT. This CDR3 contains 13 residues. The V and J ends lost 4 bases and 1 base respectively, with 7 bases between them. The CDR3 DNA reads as TGTGCCAGCAGTGCCGGGGTCCAAGAGACCCAGTACTTC. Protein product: CASSAGVQETQYF.

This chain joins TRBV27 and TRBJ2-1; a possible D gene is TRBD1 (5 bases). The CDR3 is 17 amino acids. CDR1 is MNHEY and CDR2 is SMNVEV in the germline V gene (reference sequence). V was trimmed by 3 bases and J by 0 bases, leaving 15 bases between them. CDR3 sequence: CASSLEFRASSYNEQFF. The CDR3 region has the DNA TGTGCCAGCAGTTTGGAGTTCAGGGCAAGCTCCTACAATGAGCAGTTCTTC.

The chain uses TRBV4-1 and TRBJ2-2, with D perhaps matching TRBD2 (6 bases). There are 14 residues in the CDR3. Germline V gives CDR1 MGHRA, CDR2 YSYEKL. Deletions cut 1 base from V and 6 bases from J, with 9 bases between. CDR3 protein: CASSQVGLAGELFF. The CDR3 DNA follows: TGCGCCAGCAGCCAAGTGGGACTCGCCGGGGAGCTGTTTTTT.

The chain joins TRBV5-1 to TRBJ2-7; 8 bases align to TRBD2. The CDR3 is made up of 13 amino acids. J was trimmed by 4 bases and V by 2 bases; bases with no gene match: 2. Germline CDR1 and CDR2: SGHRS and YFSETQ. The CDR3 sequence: CASSFGGGYEQYF. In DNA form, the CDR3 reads TGCGCCAGCAGCTTCGGGGGGGGATACGAGCAGTACTTC.